These 5 T cell receptor beta chains were all obtained from the same sample, sequenced in a study of OX40 agonist ivuxolimab in advanced cancers. Sequencing used immunoSEQ multiplex PCR; TCRdb keeps in-frame clones, though not all of them. The profile shows some 15,000 clones, approximately 85% of them singletons. Material: CD4+ or CD8+ T cells sorted from blood, obtained in a trial of the OX40 agonist ivuxolimab. All receptors come from an adult with an advanced solid tumor such as melanoma, head and neck, liver or kidney cancer.

CDR3 amino acids: CASSDLGTGNTEAFF. DNA for the CDR3: TGCGCCAGCAGTGATCTGGGGACAGGGAACACTGAAGCTTTCTTT. The chain employs TRBV10-2 and TRBJ1-1, with TRBD1 matching 8 bases. V shed 3 bases, J shed 1 base, and the junction held 4 bases outside the gene matches. The CDR3 contains 15 residues. Germline loops: CDR1 WSHSY, CDR2 SAAADI.

V and J are TRBV6-5 and TRBJ1-5; 7 nucleotides agree with TRBD1. CDR1 is MNHEY and CDR2 is SVGAGI in the germline V gene. With 0 bases clipped from V and 4 bases from J, the junction kept 3 bases outside the gene matches. This CDR3 has 15 residues. CDR3 sequence: CASSYSYRGNQPQHF. DNA for the CDR3: TGTGCCAGCAGTTACTCGTACAGGGGAAATCAGCCCCAGCATTTT.

This clone has only one observation. The rearrangement links TRBV7-3 to TRBJ1-5; D is uncertain. Between the trimmed V and J ends, which lost 2 bases and 2 bases, there was a span of 4 bases. This CDR3 region has 13 residues. Germline CDR1 SGHTA, CDR2 FQGTGA. The CDR3 region is CASSLDGNQPQHF. CDR3 DNA sequence: TGTGCCAGCAGCTTAGACGGCAATCAGCCCCAGCATTTT.

The chain has TRBV5-1 and TRBJ2-5; TRBD1 agrees at 8 bases. The CDR3 extends over 16 amino acids. CDR1 is SGHRS, CDR2 YFSETQ, per germline. Trimming removed 4 bases from V and 1 base from J; junction bases left unmatched: 9. The CDR3: CASSNKDREFQETQYF. CDR3 DNA sequence: TGCGCCAGCAGCAATAAGGACAGGGAATTCCAAGAGACCCAGTACTTC. The variable domain in full, completed from reference TRBV5-1 and TRBJ2-5, reads KAGVTQTPRYLIKTRGQQVTLSCSPISGHRSVSWYQQTPGQGLQFLFEYFSETQRNKGNFPGRFSGRQFSNSRSEMNVSTLELGDSALYLCASSNKDREFQETQYFGPGTRLLVL.

The chain couples TRBV29-1 to TRBJ2-5; 7 nucleotides line up with TRBD2. Germline values: CDR1 SQVTM, CDR2 ANQGSEA. The CDR3 is 15 residues long. V lost 2 bases, J lost 2 bases, and 8 bases stayed unmatched. CDR3 amino acids: CSVESGRALQETQYF. CDR3 bases: TGCAGCGTTGAAAGTGGGAGGGCTTTACAAGAGACCCAGTACTTC.